This T cell receptor (beta chain) was profiled in a study of identical twins. Study-level results: Within cord blood, abundant beta clonotypes carried fewer insertions, but memory repertoires showed no such trend. Zero-insertion results could be subject to partial confounding by invariant MAIT and iNKT cells.

The CDR3 sequence is 20 residues long. Trimming at V came to 5 bases and at J to 0 bases, leaving 15 bases not matched to a gene. Template switching introduced a universal primer site, and the cDNA bore unique molecular identifiers. MiXCR was run by TCRdb on the 5' RACE reads, yielding one entry per CDR3 protein. The sample contains a few hundred thousand distinct CDR3 sequences, approximately 8.6% of which appear only once. This clonotype was counted at least ten times. Its antigen is currently unknown. The sample also formed part of further work on yellow fever vaccine responses in identical twins.

The source is a woman younger than 30 in good health. V is TRBV12-3 or TRBV12-4 and J is TRBJ2-1; 11 bases align to TRBD2. Source material: CD8+ T cells sorted from blood. The CDR3 DNA reads as TGTGCCAGCAGTGTCCCTTTGGCTAGCGGGGGGTCGAGCTCCTACAATGAGCAGTTCTTC. Protein: CASSVPLASGGSSSYNEQFF.